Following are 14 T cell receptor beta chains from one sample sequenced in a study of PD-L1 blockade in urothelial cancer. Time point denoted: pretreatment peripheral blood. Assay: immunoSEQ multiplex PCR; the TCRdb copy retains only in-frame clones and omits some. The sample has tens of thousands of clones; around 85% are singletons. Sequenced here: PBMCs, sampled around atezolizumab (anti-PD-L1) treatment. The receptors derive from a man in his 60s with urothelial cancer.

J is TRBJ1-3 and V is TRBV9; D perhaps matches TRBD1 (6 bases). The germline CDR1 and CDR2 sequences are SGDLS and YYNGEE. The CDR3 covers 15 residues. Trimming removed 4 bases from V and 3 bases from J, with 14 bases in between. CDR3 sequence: CASSPGGQNGNTIYF. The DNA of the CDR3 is TGTGCCAGCAGCCCAGGAGGACAGAATGGAAACACCATATATTTT.

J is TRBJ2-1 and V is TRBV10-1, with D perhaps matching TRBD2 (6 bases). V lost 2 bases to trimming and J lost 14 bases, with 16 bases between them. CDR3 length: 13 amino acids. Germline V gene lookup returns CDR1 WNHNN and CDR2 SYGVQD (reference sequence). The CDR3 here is CASSEALAEREFF. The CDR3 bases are TGCGCCAGCAGTGAGGCCTTAGCGGAGAGGGAGTTCTTC.

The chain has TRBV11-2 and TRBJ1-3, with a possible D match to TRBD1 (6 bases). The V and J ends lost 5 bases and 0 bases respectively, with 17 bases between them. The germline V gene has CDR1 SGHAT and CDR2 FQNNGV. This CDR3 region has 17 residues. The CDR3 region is CASSRRGGQLSGNTIYF. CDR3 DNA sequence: TGTGCCAGCAGCCGCCGAGGAGGACAGCTCTCTGGAAACACCATATATTTT.

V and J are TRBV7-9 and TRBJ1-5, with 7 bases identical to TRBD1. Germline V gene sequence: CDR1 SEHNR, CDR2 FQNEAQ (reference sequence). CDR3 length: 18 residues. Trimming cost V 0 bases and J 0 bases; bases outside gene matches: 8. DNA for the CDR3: TGTGCCAGCAGCTTAGCTGGGACAGCCGATTATAGCAATCAGCCCCAGCATTTT. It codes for CASSLAGTADYSNQPQHF.

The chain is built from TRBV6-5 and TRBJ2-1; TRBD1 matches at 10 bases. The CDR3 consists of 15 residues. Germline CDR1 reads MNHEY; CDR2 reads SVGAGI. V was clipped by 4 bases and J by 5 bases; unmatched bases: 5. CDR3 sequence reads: CASSSGTGENNEQFF. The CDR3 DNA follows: TGTGCCAGCAGTTCCGGGACAGGGGAAAACAATGAGCAGTTCTTC.

The CDR3 DNA follows: TGTGCCACCAGCAGAGATGAGCGGGAAAAACTGTTTTTT. Translation gives CATSRDEREKLFF. This chain uses TRBV15 with TRBJ1-4; D ambiguous. Trimming took 0 bases from V and 8 from J, leaving 7 bases between them. CDR1 LNHNV and CDR2 YYDKDF come from the germline V gene (reference sequence). The CDR3 has 13 amino acids.

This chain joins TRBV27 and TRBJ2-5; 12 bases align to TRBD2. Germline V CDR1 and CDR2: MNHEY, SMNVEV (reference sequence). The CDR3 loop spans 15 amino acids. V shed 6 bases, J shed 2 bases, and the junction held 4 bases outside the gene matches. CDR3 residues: CASRRLAGDQETQYF. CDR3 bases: TGTGCCAGCAGACGACTAGCGGGGGATCAAGAGACCCAGTACTTC.

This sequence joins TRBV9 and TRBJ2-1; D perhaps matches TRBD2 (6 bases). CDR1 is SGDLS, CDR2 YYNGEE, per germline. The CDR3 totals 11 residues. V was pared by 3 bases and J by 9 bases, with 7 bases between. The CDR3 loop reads CASSGRGEQFF. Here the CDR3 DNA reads TGTGCCAGCAGCGGGCGGGGTGAGCAGTTCTTC.

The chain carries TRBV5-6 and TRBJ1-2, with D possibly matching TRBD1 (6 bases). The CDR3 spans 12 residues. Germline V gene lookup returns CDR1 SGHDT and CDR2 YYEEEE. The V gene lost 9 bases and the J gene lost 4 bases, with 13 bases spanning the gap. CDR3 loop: CATQRGGYGYTF. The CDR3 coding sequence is TGTGCCACCCAGAGGGGGGGCTATGGCTACACCTTC. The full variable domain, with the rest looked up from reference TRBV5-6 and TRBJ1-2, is DAGVTQSPTHLIKTRGQQVTLRCSPKSGHDTVSWYQQALGQGPQFIFQYYEEEERQRGNFPDRFSGHQFPNYSSELNVNALLLGDSALYLCATQRGGYGYTFGSGTRLTVV.

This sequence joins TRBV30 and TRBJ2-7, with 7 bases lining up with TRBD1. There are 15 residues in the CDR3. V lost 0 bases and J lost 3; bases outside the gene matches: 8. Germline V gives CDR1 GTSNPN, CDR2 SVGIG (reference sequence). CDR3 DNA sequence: TGTGCCTGGAGTGTACTAACAGGGGAACTCTACGAGCAGTACTTC. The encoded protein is CAWSVLTGELYEQYF.

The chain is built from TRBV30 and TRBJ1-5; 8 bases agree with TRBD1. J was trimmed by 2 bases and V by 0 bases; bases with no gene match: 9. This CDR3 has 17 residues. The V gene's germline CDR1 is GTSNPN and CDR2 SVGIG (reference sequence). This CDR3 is CAWSVGWQGAGNQPQHF. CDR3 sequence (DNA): TGTGCCTGGAGTGTAGGGTGGCAGGGGGCCGGCAATCAGCCCCAGCATTTT.

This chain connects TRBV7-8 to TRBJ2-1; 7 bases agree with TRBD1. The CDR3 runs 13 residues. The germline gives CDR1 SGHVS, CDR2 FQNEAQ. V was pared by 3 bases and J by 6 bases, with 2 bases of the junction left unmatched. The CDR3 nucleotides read TGTGCCAGCAGCTTGGGGGACAGCAATGAGCAGTTCTTC. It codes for CASSLGDSNEQFF.

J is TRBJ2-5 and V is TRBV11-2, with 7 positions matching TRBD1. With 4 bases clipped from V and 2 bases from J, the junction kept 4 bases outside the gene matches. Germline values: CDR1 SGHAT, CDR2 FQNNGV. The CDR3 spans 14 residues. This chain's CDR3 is CASSYQGEQETQYF. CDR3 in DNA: TGTGCCAGCAGCTATCAGGGGGAGCAAGAGACCCAGTACTTC.

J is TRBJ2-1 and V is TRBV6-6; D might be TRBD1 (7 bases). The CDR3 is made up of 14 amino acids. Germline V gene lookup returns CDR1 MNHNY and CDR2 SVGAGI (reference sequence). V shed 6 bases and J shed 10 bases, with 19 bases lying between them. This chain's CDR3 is CASSQGGGPLEQFF. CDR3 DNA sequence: TGTGCCAGCAGCCAGGGGGGAGGCCCTTTGGAGCAGTTCTTC.